This T cell receptor beta chain was captured in a study of T cell repertoires in cytomegalovirus infection. The overall study: Recently identified HLA-C-restricted CMV epitopes were used, and well-studied HLA-B-restricted CMV epitopes were used as well. A matching HLA type, together with CMV infection, was signaled by public TCR beta signatures.

TCRdb reprocessed the reads with MiXCR, giving one entry per CDR3 protein. The sample records approximately 1,000,000 distinct CDR3 sequences, roughly 30% being singletons. Notes on the study in general: Of the TCR beta families, the public ones yielded a cumulative frequency that identified carriers of CMV plus the relevant HLA. HLA-C-restricted, CMV-specific TCR beta clonotypes were dominant ex vivo.

Remarks on this clonotype: Its antigen is as yet unknown.

The V gene lost 7 bases and the J gene lost 4 bases, with 21 bases spanning the gap. This CDR3 has 15 residues. Germline CDR1 and CDR2: SQVTM and ANQGSEA. The receptor was isolated from a human donor in good health (CMV status not recorded). Some clones in this sample may be carry-over from other donors' samples. Material: cultured CD8+ T cells from PBMCs, obtained from culture after CMV antigen stimulation. The chain carries TRBV29-1 and TRBJ2-3, with D unresolved. The CDR3 region is CSARTSPGKADTQYF. Written as DNA, the CDR3 is TGCAGCGCCCGAACCTCCCCTGGCAAGGCAGATACGCAGTATTTT.